Listed below are T cell receptor beta chains from one sample, sequenced in a study of blood T cell repertoires in COVID-19. This table comes from immunoSEQ multiplex PCR, and its TCRdb copy is limited to in-frame clones, with some not included. The table records a few hundred thousand clones, nearly 90% of them present only once. Sequencing used PBMCs or T cells enriched from blood (not recorded which). These TCRs come from a woman aged 18-29 years with acute COVID-19. The CDR3 runs from the conserved cysteine through the conserved F or W. D genes are given only for firm matches. Where a row states a size, it is once, few, many or the class of an expanded clone; other rows omit it.

v_call: TRBV28
j_call: TRBJ1-1
clone_size: -
d_call: -
cdr3_nt: TGTGCCAGCAGTTTGGCTCCGAACACTGAAGCTTTCTTT
cdr3_aa: CASSLAPNTEAFF

v_call: TRBV6-5
j_call: TRBJ2-5
clone_size: -
d_call: -
cdr3_nt: TGTGCCAGCAGTTACTCCTCCCGTGGGCGAGAGACCCAGTACTTC
cdr3_aa: CASSYSSRGRETQYF

v_call: TRBV19
j_call: TRBJ1-3
clone_size: -
d_call: -
cdr3_nt: TGTGCCAGTAGTTTTCAGGGTTACTCTGGAAACACCATATATTTT
cdr3_aa: CASSFQGYSGNTIYF

v_call: TRBV7-9
j_call: TRBJ1-2
clone_size: -
d_call: TRBD1
cdr3_nt: TGTGCCAGCAGCCCGGGACAGGGGAAGGATGGCTACACCTTC
cdr3_aa: CASSPGQGKDGYTF

v_call: TRBV28
j_call: TRBJ1-1
clone_size: few
d_call: -
cdr3_nt: TGTGCCAGCAGTTTCCCGGCGGGCCTAGGGCTTGAAGCTTTCTTT
cdr3_aa: CASSFPAGLGLEAFF

v_call: TRBV19
j_call: TRBJ1-1
clone_size: once
d_call: -
cdr3_nt: TGTGCCAGTAGTATCCCCCGTCGGTACACTGAAGCTTTCTTT
cdr3_aa: CASSIPRRYTEAFF

v_call: TRBV9
j_call: TRBJ2-7
clone_size: -
d_call: -
cdr3_nt: TGTGCCAGCAGCGTAGATGGGACGGGAGCCTACGAGCAGTACTTC
cdr3_aa: CASSVDGTGAYEQYF

v_call: TRBV28
j_call: TRBJ1-6
clone_size: -
d_call: -
cdr3_nt: TGTGCCAGCAGCAGGACAGACAATTCACCCCTCCACTTT
cdr3_aa: CASSRTDNSPLHF

v_call: TRBV5-1
j_call: TRBJ1-4
clone_size: -
d_call: TRBD1
cdr3_nt: TGCGCCAGCACCGTCGCCGGGACAGCTAATGAAAAACTGTTTTTT
cdr3_aa: CASTVAGTANEKLFF

v_call: TRBV5-1
j_call: TRBJ1-2
clone_size: -
d_call: -
cdr3_nt: TGCGCCAGCAGCTGGGGCGGTTACCTGAACTATGGCTACACCTTC
cdr3_aa: CASSWGGYLNYGYTF

v_call: TRBV9
j_call: TRBJ2-7
clone_size: -
d_call: -
cdr3_nt: TGTGCCAGCAGCGCAGACCCCCAGGGGCTATACGAGCAGTACTTC
cdr3_aa: CASSADPQGLYEQYF

v_call: TRBV2
j_call: TRBJ2-1
clone_size: -
d_call: TRBD2
cdr3_nt: TGTGCCAGCAGCCCTACCGTCCTAGCGGGAGTTTGGAATGAGCAGTTCTTC
cdr3_aa: CASSPTVLAGVWNEQFF

v_call: TRBV28
j_call: TRBJ1-5
clone_size: -
d_call: TRBD1
cdr3_nt: TGTGCCAGCAGTACAGGGGCTCAATCTGGGGGGAATCAGCCCCAGCATTTT
cdr3_aa: CASSTGAQSGGNQPQHF

v_call: TRBV9
j_call: TRBJ1-3
clone_size: once
d_call: TRBD1
cdr3_nt: TGTGCCAGCAGCGTAGATAGGGACAGTCGATCTGGAAACACCATATATTTT
cdr3_aa: CASSVDRDSRSGNTIYF

v_call: TRBV18
j_call: TRBJ2-7
clone_size: -
d_call: -
cdr3_nt: TGTGCCAGCTCACTAGGGGTAGGAGTCTCCTACGAGCAGTACTTC
cdr3_aa: CASSLGVGVSYEQYF

v_call: TRBV14
j_call: TRBJ2-7
clone_size: -
d_call: TRBD1
cdr3_nt: TGTGCCAGCAGCCAAGAAGGGGGACAGGGGCTATACTTCGCCTACGAGCAGTACTTC
cdr3_aa: CASSQEGGQGLYFAYEQYF

v_call: TRBV20-1
j_call: TRBJ1-2
clone_size: -
d_call: TRBD1
cdr3_nt: TGCAGTGCTAGTTCAGGGGGTTATGGCTACACCTTC
cdr3_aa: CSASSGGYGYTF

v_call: TRBV27
j_call: TRBJ1-2
clone_size: -
d_call: -
cdr3_nt: TGTGCCAGCAGTTTATCTGGGCAGAGTCCTAACTATGGCTACACCTTC
cdr3_aa: CASSLSGQSPNYGYTF

v_call: TRBV4-1
j_call: TRBJ2-1
clone_size: -
d_call: -
cdr3_nt: TGCGCCAGCAGCCAATATCACCCGCGGCTTTTCCCAAATGAGCAGTTCTTC
cdr3_aa: CASSQYHPRLFPNEQFF

v_call: TRBV28
j_call: TRBJ1-2
clone_size: -
d_call: -
cdr3_nt: TGTGCCAGCAGTCTTCCGGACTACGGCTACACCTTC
cdr3_aa: CASSLPDYGYTF

v_call: TRBV28
j_call: TRBJ1-6
clone_size: -
d_call: TRBD1
cdr3_nt: TGTGCGAACGGACAGGGGGCTTCACCCCTCCACTTT
cdr3_aa: CANGQGASPLHF

v_call: TRBV7-9
j_call: TRBJ1-6
clone_size: -
d_call: -
cdr3_nt: TGTGCCAGCAGCCCTCGGCCCACTAATTCGGTTTCACCCCTCCACTTT
cdr3_aa: CASSPRPTNSVSPLHF

v_call: TRBV21-1
j_call: TRBJ2-3
clone_size: -
d_call: -
cdr3_nt: TGTGCCAGCAGCAGTTCCCTAGCGGGCCAGGGAGGCACAGATACGCAGTATTTT
cdr3_aa: CASSSSLAGQGGTDTQYF

v_call: TRBV24-1
j_call: TRBJ2-1
clone_size: -
d_call: TRBD2
cdr3_nt: TGTGCCACTATATTACCCGGGACTAATACCTACAATGAGCAGTTCTTC
cdr3_aa: CATILPGTNTYNEQFF

v_call: TRBV20-1
j_call: TRBJ1-1
clone_size: few
d_call: -
cdr3_nt: TGCAGTGCTAGTCGGGATGAAGCTTTCTTT
cdr3_aa: CSASRDEAFF

v_call: TRBV7-2
j_call: TRBJ1-2
clone_size: -
d_call: -
cdr3_nt: TGTGCCAGCAGCTTTGGGAGGGGCGATGGCTACACCTTC
cdr3_aa: CASSFGRGDGYTF

v_call: TRBV28
j_call: TRBJ1-1
clone_size: -
d_call: -
cdr3_nt: TGTGCCAGCAGTTTAGCAGGATTTGAAGCTTTCTTT
cdr3_aa: CASSLAGFEAFF

v_call: TRBV20-1
j_call: TRBJ1-5
clone_size: -
d_call: -
cdr3_nt: TGCAGTGCTAGTATCGGGGGTCAGCCCCAGCATTTT
cdr3_aa: CSASIGGQPQHF

v_call: TRBV24-1
j_call: TRBJ1-5
clone_size: -
d_call: -
cdr3_nt: TGTGCCACCAGTGACCCCGCTTCGGGGAGCAATCAGCCCCAGCATTTT
cdr3_aa: CATSDPASGSNQPQHF

v_call: TRBV3-1/TRBV3-2
j_call: TRBJ2-3
clone_size: -
d_call: TRBD2
cdr3_nt: TGTGCCAGCAAATTCTCTAGCGGGGACACAGATACGCAGTATTTT
cdr3_aa: CASKFSSGDTDTQYF

v_call: TRBV19
j_call: TRBJ1-2
clone_size: -
d_call: TRBD1
cdr3_nt: TGTGCCAGTAGTATACATGACCAACCGACAGGGAGAGGCTACACCTTC
cdr3_aa: CASSIHDQPTGRGYTF

v_call: TRBV28
j_call: TRBJ1-1
clone_size: -
d_call: -
cdr3_nt: TGTGCCAGCAGTTTTTACAGAATGAACACTGAAGCTTTCTTT
cdr3_aa: CASSFYRMNTEAFF

v_call: TRBV25-1
j_call: TRBJ2-5
clone_size: once
d_call: TRBD2
cdr3_nt: TGTGCCAGCAGTAAAAGGACTAGCGGGGGAGGGGAGACCCAGTACTTC
cdr3_aa: CASSKRTSGGGETQYF

v_call: TRBV7-3
j_call: TRBJ1-1
clone_size: -
d_call: -
cdr3_nt: TGTGCCAGCAGCCGGACACAGAACACTGAAGCTTTCTTT
cdr3_aa: CASSRTQNTEAFF

v_call: TRBV11-2
j_call: TRBJ2-1
clone_size: -
d_call: TRBD1
cdr3_nt: TGTGCCAGCAGCTTAGCATATTCCGGGACAGGGAACAGCAATGAGCAGTTCTTC
cdr3_aa: CASSLAYSGTGNSNEQFF

v_call: TRBV2
j_call: TRBJ2-7
clone_size: once
d_call: TRBD2
cdr3_nt: TGTGCCAGCAGAGAGACTAGCGGGGATAGGTACGAGCAGTACTTC
cdr3_aa: CASRETSGDRYEQYF

v_call: TRBV7-9
j_call: TRBJ1-4
clone_size: -
d_call: TRBD1
cdr3_nt: TGTGCCAGCAGCCCGGGACAGGGGATGTATGAAAAACTGTTTTTT
cdr3_aa: CASSPGQGMYEKLFF

v_call: TRBV5-1
j_call: TRBJ2-2
clone_size: -
d_call: TRBD1
cdr3_nt: TGCGCCAGCAGCCCCCCGGGACAGGGGGTAACCGGGGAGCTGTTTTTT
cdr3_aa: CASSPPGQGVTGELFF

v_call: TRBV6-5
j_call: TRBJ2-7
clone_size: -
d_call: -
cdr3_nt: TGTGCCACCCGTAAGGGGGTCTACGAGCAGTACTTC
cdr3_aa: CATRKGVYEQYF

v_call: TRBV7-2
j_call: TRBJ1-5
clone_size: -
d_call: -
cdr3_nt: TGTGCCAGCAGCTTAGACCGGAGCAATCAGCCCCAGCATTTT
cdr3_aa: CASSLDRSNQPQHF

v_call: TRBV5-1
j_call: TRBJ2-5
clone_size: -
d_call: TRBD2
cdr3_nt: TGCGCCAGCAGCTTGGCCCAAACTAGCGATCTACTCCAAGAGACCCAGTACTTC
cdr3_aa: CASSLAQTSDLLQETQYF

v_call: TRBV19
j_call: TRBJ1-3
clone_size: -
d_call: -
cdr3_nt: TGTGCCAGTGCCAGTAGCAGCTCTGGAAACACCATATATTTT
cdr3_aa: CASASSSSGNTIYF

v_call: TRBV4-2
j_call: TRBJ1-1
clone_size: -
d_call: -
cdr3_nt: TGTGCCAGCAGCCACCCGGACAGCTCGACTGAAGCTTTCTTT
cdr3_aa: CASSHPDSSTEAFF

v_call: TRBV12-5
j_call: TRBJ2-3
clone_size: -
d_call: TRBD1
cdr3_nt: TGTGCTAGTGGGCAGGACAGGAGAATCACAGATACGCAGTATTTT
cdr3_aa: CASGQDRRITDTQYF

v_call: TRBV3-1/TRBV3-2
j_call: TRBJ1-1
clone_size: -
d_call: -
cdr3_nt: TGTGCCAGCAGCCAGGCTCAGGGGTGGACTGAAGCTTTCTTT
cdr3_aa: CASSQAQGWTEAFF

v_call: TRBV5-4
j_call: TRBJ2-1
clone_size: -
d_call: -
cdr3_nt: TGTGCCAGCAGCTTGGGACTCGAAAATGAGCAGTTCTTC
cdr3_aa: CASSLGLENEQFF